Listed below are T cell receptor beta chains from one sample, sequenced in a study of cytomegalovirus exposure and HLA in healthy donors. Libraries were prepared by immunoSEQ multiplex PCR; TCRdb keeps only in-frame clonotypes and omits some of them. The sample yields some 48,000 clones, of which the top ten take up roughly a quarter. The sample consisted of PBMCs. The receptors here all came from a middle-aged man in good health and CMV-seropositive. Each CDR3 is given with its conserved first and last residue.

v_gene	j_gene	CDR3aa
TRBV2	TRBJ1-3	CASSVSGGLGNTIYF
TRBV7-6	TRBJ1-5	CASSFGSGSINQPQHF
TRBV28	TRBJ2-3	CASSRLGGTDTQYF
TRBV4-2	TRBJ1-5	CASSQGEGAGQPQHF
TRBV9	TRBJ2-2	CASSTRGGGTGELFF
TRBV2	TRBJ1-5	CASNPGQGEGQPQHF
TRBV30	TRBJ1-2	CAWARDRPYGYTF
TRBV19	TRBJ1-2	CASSTPDRAGGYTF
TRBV19	TRBJ1-2	CASSTYRSLNYGYTF
TRBV5-1	TRBJ2-1	CASSLASTLNEQFF
TRBV6-6	TRBJ2-5	CASSPSGTRGETQYF
TRBV5-8	TRBJ1-2	CASSSGGRPPGGYGYTF
TRBV9	TRBJ2-2	CASSPRTRGTGELFF
TRBV9	TRBJ2-1	CASNPSQGSGGNEQFF
TRBV5-1	TRBJ2-3	CASSLYNSAGTSSTDTQYF
TRBV7-9	TRBJ2-7	CASSFGQGHNYF
TRBV5-6	TRBJ2-7	CASSLVARSYEQYF
TRBV19	TRBJ1-1	CASSIVEGASEAFF
TRBV4-2	TRBJ1-2	CASSQVNRETLYGYTF
TRBV10-3	TRBJ1-2	CATLGQPPSLGYTF
TRBV4-2	TRBJ1-6	CASSQVIVPNSPLHF
TRBV6-1	TRBJ2-1	CASSPRRADEQFF
TRBV9	TRBJ2-2	CASSPRAGPLGTGELFF
TRBV5-1	TRBJ1-6	CASSPSGDDSPLHF
TRBV27	TRBJ1-5	CASSPSYYSNQPQHF
TRBV18	TRBJ1-5	CASSPRGQTKGQPQHF
TRBV11-3	TRBJ2-3	CASSLGAGTRGVDTQYF
TRBV25-1	TRBJ2-2	CASSGLAGGTGELFF
TRBV10-2	TRBJ1-1	CASRGASEAFF
TRBV27	TRBJ2-7	CASRIFGAGRRNEQYF
TRBV27	TRBJ1-2	CASSRPGGYGYTF
TRBV10-3	TRBJ2-5	CAISGDSTETQYF
TRBV28	TRBJ2-7	CASSYPPREQYF
TRBV12-5	TRBJ2-3	CASGPGGPVDTQYF
TRBV4-2	TRBJ2-1	CASSQESGGWDEQFF
TRBV28	TRBJ1-6	CASSQDRSRGSPLHF
TRBV2	TRBJ1-1	CASTEERSTEAFF
TRBV7-2	TRBJ1-5	CASSLLRDVQPQHF
TRBV9	TRBJ2-5	CASSVTGMGQETQYF
TRBV9	TRBJ1-1	CASSVGAGGNTEAFF
TRBV29-1	TRBJ2-7	CSGQGALPSSEQYF
TRBV4-3	TRBJ2-1	CASSQDSTDSYNEQFF
TRBV5-6	TRBJ1-5	CASSFQSNQPQHF
TRBV7-9	TRBJ2-2	CASSLTGQANTGKLFF
TRBV28	TRBJ1-5	CASSLPGREPQHF
TRBV30	TRBJ1-5	CAWSLWTGSAALSNQPQHF
TRBV7-9	TRBJ1-1	CASSLDEVNTEAFF
TRBV11-1	TRBJ2-1	CASTPFPGQGSSEQFF
TRBV28	TRBJ2-5	CASRSLETQYF
TRBV6-6	TRBJ2-7	CASSGGGSEQYF
TRBV30	TRBJ1-5	CACRPQGAFNQPQHF
TRBV7-3	TRBJ1-1	CASSVDRGSTEAFF
TRBV9	TRBJ2-5	CASSLGQGGVVKTQYF
TRBV7-3	TRBJ2-2	CASSFAGTTNTGELFF
TRBV5-4	TRBJ2-7	CASSLASSGRTYEQYF
TRBV10-2	TRBJ1-2	CASSTSRTTNYGYTF
TRBV14	TRBJ2-7	CASSQEGPSGGWYF
TRBV20-1	TRBJ2-1	CSASGPNEQFF